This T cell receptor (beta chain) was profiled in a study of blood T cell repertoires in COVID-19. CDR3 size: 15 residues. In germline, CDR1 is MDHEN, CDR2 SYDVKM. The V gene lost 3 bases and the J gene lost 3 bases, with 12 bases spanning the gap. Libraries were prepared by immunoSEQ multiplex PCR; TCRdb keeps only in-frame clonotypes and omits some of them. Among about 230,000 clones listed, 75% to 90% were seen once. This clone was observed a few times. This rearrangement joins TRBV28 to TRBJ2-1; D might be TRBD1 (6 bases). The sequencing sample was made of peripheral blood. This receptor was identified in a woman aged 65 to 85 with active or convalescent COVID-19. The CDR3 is CASSLRQGSYNEQFF. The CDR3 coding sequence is TGTGCCAGCAGTTTGCGCCAGGGGAGCTACAATGAGCAGTTCTTC.